These 13 T cell receptor beta chains were sequenced from one sample in a study of metastatic and nonmetastatic thyroid tumors. TCRdb reprocessed the PCR reads using MiXCR. In the table there are some 15,000 clones, about an eighth of which are singletons. Until they underwent thyroid surgery, no patient had received any treatment. Sequencing was performed on blood. All receptors derive from a female donor with papillary thyroid cancer or a benign thyroid nodule (not recorded which). Some clones in this sample may be carry-over from other donors' samples.

This clone was counted at least ten times. CDR3 amino acids: CASRGQGGDTQYF. The CDR3 DNA sequence: TGTGCCAGCAGAGGACAGGGAGGAGATACGCAGTATTTT. The chain links TRBV6-1 to TRBJ2-3; 8 bases are shared with TRBD1. CDR1 MNHNS and CDR2 SASEGT come from the germline V gene. With V trimmed by 6 bases and J by 5 bases, 4 bases remained unmatched. This CDR3 is built from 13 residues.

This sequence joins TRBV12-3 or TRBV12-4 and TRBJ1-4; no clear D. This CDR3 spans 12 amino acids. Between the trimmed V and J ends, which lost 6 bases and 7 bases, there was a span of 9 bases. The CDR3 DNA reads as TGTGCCAGCAGAGCACCGGGTGAAAAACTGTTTTTT. Translated, it gives CASRAPGEKLFF.

This clone was counted at least ten times. The gene calls are TRBV30 and TRBJ1-1; D unclear. The germline V gene encodes CDR1 GTSNPN and CDR2 SVGIG (reference sequence). Trimming left V 4 bases short and J 10 bases short, with 10 bases between. The CDR3 length is 10 residues. The DNA for the CDR3 is TGTGCCTGGATCCCGGGCGTAGCTTTCTTT. This gives the protein CAWIPGVAFF.

This clone was observed at least ten times. The chain recombines TRBV11-2 with TRBJ2-3; D uncertain. CDR3 length equals 11 residues. V lost 8 bases and J 2 bases, leaving 5 bases between the germline ends. Germline CDR1 SGHAT, CDR2 FQNNGV. In DNA form, the CDR3 reads TGTGCCAGCCGATTCACAGATACGCAGTATTTT. Encoded protein: CASRFTDTQYF.

This clone came up many times. A junction boundary mismatches the germline segment, possibly from a read error. The rearrangement joins TRBV7-7 to TRBJ2-3; 7 positions match TRBD2. The CDR3 runs 16 residues. In germline, CDR1 is SSHAT, CDR2 FNYEAQ (reference sequence). The CDR3 sequence: CASSPASGPGTDTQYF. In DNA form, the CDR3 reads TGTGCTAGCAGCCCGGCTAGCGGTCCTGGCACAGATACGCAGTATTTT. The full variable domain, with the rest looked up from reference TRBV7-7 and TRBJ2-3, is GAGVSQSPRYKVTKRGQDVTLRCDPISSHATLYWYQQALGQGPEFLTYFNYEAQPDKSGLPSDRFSAERPEGSISTLTIQRTEQRDSAMYRCASSPASGPGTDTQYFGPGTRLTVL.

This clone was found a few times. The V call is TRBV6-5, the J call TRBJ2-1; 8 nucleotides align to TRBD2. V gave up 2 bases and J gave up 6 bases; unmatched junction bases: 6. The V gene's germline CDR1 is MNHEY and CDR2 SVGAGI. There are 15 residues in the CDR3. The CDR3 loop reads CASSYAGGGGNEQFF. The CDR3 bases are TGTGCCAGCAGTTACGCGGGAGGAGGTGGCAATGAGCAGTTCTTC.

This chain uses TRBV5-4 with TRBJ1-1; possibly TRBD1 for D (6 bases). The CDR3 contains 16 residues. Germline CDR1 reads SGHNT; CDR2 reads YYREEE (reference sequence). Trimming removed 5 bases at V and 2 bases at J, with 19 bases between. This CDR3 is CASSSPTGGGNTEAFF. In DNA form, the CDR3 reads TGTGCCAGCAGTTCTCCTACTGGGGGCGGTAACACTGAAGCTTTCTTT.

The CDR3 sequence is CSAGGLAGAQQYF. CDR3 coding DNA: TGCAGTGCTGGGGGACTAGCGGGAGCCCAGCAGTACTTC. V gene TRBV20-1 combines with J gene TRBJ2-7, with 14 nucleotides matching TRBD2. Germline values: CDR1 DFQATT, CDR2 SNEGSKA (reference sequence). The CDR3 spans 13 residues. Trimming at V came to 5 bases and at J to 8 bases, leaving 5 bases not matched to a gene.

In its sample, this clone is medium-sized (0.01 to 0.1%). The rearrangement links TRBV28 to TRBJ1-2; 9 bases map to TRBD1. The germline CDR1 and CDR2 sequences are MDHEN and SYDVKM. The ends lost 6 bases at V and 4 bases at J; junction bases unmatched: 6. The CDR3 spans 14 residues. CDR3 loop: CASSRTGGAYGYTF. CDR3 coding DNA: TGTGCCAGCAGCCGCACAGGGGGCGCCTATGGCTACACCTTC.

By share, this clone ranks as medium-sized (0.01 to 0.1%). The chain joins TRBV12-3 or TRBV12-4 to TRBJ1-5; D not resolved. Trimming cost V 6 bases and J 0 bases, with 9 bases left between them. The CDR3 is made up of 14 amino acids. The CDR3 region has the DNA TGTGCCAGCAGCCAAACAAATAGCAATCAGCCCCAGCATTTT. It codes for CASSQTNSNQPQHF.

This clone was found a few times. V and J are TRBV10-3 and TRBJ2-2; 13 bases are shared with TRBD2. This CDR3 has 16 residues. Germline trimming cut 4 bases from V and 3 bases from J; bases unmatched to any gene: 2. The germline V gene has CDR1 ENHRY and CDR2 SYGVKD. For the CDR3, the DNA is TGTGCCATCAGTGCCGGACTAGCGGGAGACACCGGGGAGCTGTTTTTT. Translating it yields CAISAGLAGDTGELFF.

By share of the sample, this clone is medium-sized. The J gene is TRBJ2-5, the V gene TRBV28; 14 nucleotides align to TRBD2. J was trimmed by 0 bases and V by 2 bases; bases with no gene match: 2. The V gene's germline CDR1 is MDHEN and CDR2 SYDVKM. CDR3 length equals 17 residues. DNA for the CDR3: TGTGCCAGCAGTTTAAAGGGACTAGCGGGGGACCAAGAGACCCAGTACTTC. It is translated as CASSLKGLAGDQETQYF.

This clone was seen many times. This sequence joins TRBV5-5 and TRBJ2-6; 9 nucleotides agree with TRBD1. The J segment lost 3 bases and the V segment lost 1 base, leaving 2 bases of the junction unmatched. Germline CDR1 SGHKS, CDR2 YYEKEE (reference sequence). The CDR3 has 16 amino acids. The CDR3 DNA sequence: TGTGCCAGCAGCTTGACAGGGGGCAGTGGGGCCAACGTCCTGACTTTC. As protein: CASSLTGGSGANVLTF.